The sequence of this TCR beta chain was determined in a study of Graves' ophthalmopathy and Graves' hyperthyroidism. This clonotype was picked up many times. V gave up 0 bases and J gave up 9 bases, with 12 bases separating them. The germline V gene encodes CDR1 DFQATT and CDR2 SNEGSKA (reference sequence). This CDR3 is built from 14 residues. Researchers took RNA transcripts and amplified TCR beta CDR3 regions from them. After a first-round RT-PCR with HTBI primers, a second-round multiplex PCR was run. Using its own MiXCR run on the multiplex PCR reads, TCRdb lists one record per CDR3 protein. This table has around 400,000 distinct CDR3 sequences, roughly 21% appearing once. Each diagnosis was determined on the basis of clinical symptoms, serum thyroxine, TRAb, thyroid ultrasound and orbital computed tomography.

The sequence derives from a woman younger than 35 with stable Graves' hyperthyroidism. Sequenced: peripheral blood. The V call is TRBV20-1, the J call TRBJ1-6; D perhaps matches TRBD1 (6 bases). The chain's CDR3 is CSARDSGASSPLHF. For the CDR3, the DNA is TGCAGTGCTAGAGATTCGGGGGCATCTTCACCCCTCCACTTT.